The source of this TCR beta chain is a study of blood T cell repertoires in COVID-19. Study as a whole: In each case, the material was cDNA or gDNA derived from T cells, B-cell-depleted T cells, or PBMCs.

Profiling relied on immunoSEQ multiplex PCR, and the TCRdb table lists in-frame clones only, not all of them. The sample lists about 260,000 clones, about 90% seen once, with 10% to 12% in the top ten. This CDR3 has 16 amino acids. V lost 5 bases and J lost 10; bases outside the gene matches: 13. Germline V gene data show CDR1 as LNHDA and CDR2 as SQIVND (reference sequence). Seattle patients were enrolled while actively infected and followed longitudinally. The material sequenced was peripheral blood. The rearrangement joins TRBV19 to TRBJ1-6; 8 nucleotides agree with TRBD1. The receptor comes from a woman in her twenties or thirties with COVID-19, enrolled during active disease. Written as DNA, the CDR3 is TGTGCCAGTAGTGAAGGGGCAGGGGGCAAAGGATCACCCCTCCACTTT. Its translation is CASSEGAGGKGSPLHF.